A single TCR beta chain is shown here with its context. What antigen it recognizes has not been identified. No quality values exist for individual bases; no much larger clone is one base distant. In the germline V gene (reference sequence), CDR1 corresponds to MNHEY and CDR2 to SMNVEV. V and J are trimmed by 7 bases and 8 bases, and the gene matches miss 14 bases of the junction. The CDR3 starts with the cysteine, ends with the phenylalanine, and has 16 residues. Only CDR3 DNA remains: 48 bases, in frame from the first base. This record belongs to a study of blood T cell repertoires in COVID-19 (TCRdb year 2020). With regard to the full study: Samples from collaborators originated in the United States, Italy and Spain and spanned both the acute and convalescent phases of COVID-19. The material from the prospective study consisted of cDNA or gDNA derived from T cells, B-cell-depleted T cells, or PBMCs. The dataset comprised deeply sampled blood TCRbeta repertoires from subjects exposed to, actively infected with, or recovered from COVID-19. The repertoires were made available in a free public database intended to serve as a resource for research on the immune response to SARS-CoV-2. The samples were drawn from two sources: the first 160 participants of the ongoing ImmuneRACE study, and 1,200 or so subjects contributed by 6 global collaborators. The sample metadata nearly always contained a de-identified subject ID, COVID-19 status, age in years and sex. HLA class I and class II types, where available, came from metadata supplied by the sample provider rather than from assay-based typing.

Points the paper makes about the study in general: The amount of clinical and demographic metadata varied by source and participant and was provided uncurated.

The collaborating institutions used their own protocols to collect whole blood in K2EDTA tubes. For TCRbeta analysis, collaborators shipped samples as frozen whole blood, isolated PBMCs, or DNA extracted from either of those sample types. The immunoSEQ Assay, a bias-controlled multiplex PCR, was used to amplify TCRbeta CDR3 regions from genomic DNA. In the source study's methods: Within the assay, amplification of reference gene primers was used to estimate how many nucleated cells each sample contained. To quantify the absolute abundance of each unique TCRbeta CDR3 rearrangement, sequence reads were collapsed and filtered. For each sample, productive Simpson clonality was calculated as the square root of Simpson's diversity index over productive rearrangements. TCRdb obtained this table from immuneACCESS and retained in-frame rearrangements with V and J assigned. These tables miss some clones; where compared with another copy, unresolved V genes account for less than half of the shortfall, and the remainder is unexplained. For V, J and clone size, that table is used; D and trimming come from the DNA. Recorded for this sample are hundreds of thousands of clones; roughly 85% of them occurred a single time. The ten largest clones add up to 1.4% of the sample.

The sequencing sample was made of peripheral blood. This sequence uses TRBV27 and TRBJ1-4, and TRBD1 aligns with 9 junction nucleotides. The TCR sequence derives from a woman aged 25 to 39 with active or convalescent COVID-19. The CDR3 region has the sequence CASIGTGRNEWEKLFF. Here is the DNA: TGTGCCAGCATCGGGACAGGGCGGAACGAATGGGAAAAACTGTTTTTT.